This T cell receptor (beta chain) was recovered during a study of cytomegalovirus exposure and HLA in healthy donors listed by TCRdb under 2017. For the study in its entirety: An earlier analysis of under 600 of the donors reported more than 250 Gb of sequence data and 120 million or so unique TCR beta sequences from around 200 million T cells. Roughly 300 gigabases of sequencing data and approximately 85 million unique TCR sequences were included in an early release covering several hundred HLA-typed donors. Among the roughly 390 genotyped donors, approximately 81% belonged to the genetic ancestry cluster associated with self-reported Caucasian donors. The study aimed to test whether signatures of past pathogen exposure could be identified by cataloging public T cell receptors. The study used immunosequencing to profile the T cell repertoires of 666 subjects and linked those repertoires to cytomegalovirus serostatus. A separate validation cohort of approximately 120 different subjects was used in addition to the roughly 620-subject first cohort. The study combined high-throughput TCR immunosequencing, statistical association of individual TCRs with disease status, and machine learning to predict cytomegalovirus infection status. A later analysis re-analyzed previously published TCR beta repertoires from 550 to 700 donors and added high-resolution HLA genotyping to study TCR occurrence patterns. Rather than using new phenotypic data, the later analysis identified candidate immune exposures from TCR beta sequences and from how often those sequences occurred across donors. In an earlier analysis of a few hundred of the donors, high-throughput TCR beta sequencing was used to judge whether each TCR beta V gene segment behaved as functional or pseudogenic. Alongside the repertoire data, information on donor age, sex, ethnicity and CMV serostatus was compiled. A later genetic analysis used genome-wide SNP genotypes for 398 of the 666 donors, treating that subset as a discovery cohort. Every repertoire in the discovery cohort had been generated on one and the same sequencing platform. Class I and class II HLA loci were covered by the typing at four-digit resolution. Typing coverage varied by locus: roughly 629-630 donors for A, B, C, DRB1 and DQB1; approximately 500 for DQA1; about 600 for DPA1; roughly 470 for DPB1. A handful of DR-DQ haplotypes were handled as single units for association and clustering because linkage in the cohort was strong. Among roughly 370 genotyped donors of the cohort, an average of roughly 240,000 unique TCR beta nucleotide sequences were sequenced per donor, around 20% of them non-productive. Beyond this particular receptor, the publication reports: An earlier analysis of around 540 of the donors showed that most TCR beta V segments appeared in productive rearrangements either about 87% or about 30% of the time, which broadly matched IMGT annotations. Strong co-occurrence of HLA alleles, especially DR and DQ, made assigning TCR associations to individual alleles difficult. Linkage disequilibrium might explain the correlated functional status among segregating V segments, but an unknown experimental factor could not be ruled out. A few of the identified cytomegalovirus-associated TCR beta chains were confirmed in vitro to be specific for cytomegalovirus antigens. A cluster of highly shared sequence variants was judged likely to represent a technical artifact of the sequencing pipeline. Most TCR sequences were observed very rarely across donors, whereas some public TCRs were present in many individuals. In this cohort, only TCR beta chains were sequenced, and detectable features were limited by the absence of alpha or paired-chain data. A later analysis found that TCR association rates varied across HLA loci, with DRB1 alleles showing the most associated TCRs and HLA-C alleles the fewest. According to a later analysis, most CMV-associated TCR beta chains appeared to be HLA-restricted, and the HLA associations seemed to be driven largely by CMV exposure. Because the 87-base-pair reads could not distinguish some IMGT-functional V segments, including TRBV6-2 and TRBV6-3, those segments were excluded. The authors suggested that the approach could potentially be generalized to other disease states and immunological phenotypes. A later genetic analysis associated a missense DCLRE1C variant with V-gene and J-gene trimming of TCR beta chains, and an independent cohort replicated the association. Some 16 rarely observed V segments, including chromosome 9 orphons, were excluded from the earlier analysis of 550 to 700 of the donors because counts were too low. Roughly uniform sequencing depth across donors was assumed in presence/absence analyses, although this assumption may not hold. The classifier was reported to diagnose cytomegalovirus status with high specificity and sensitivity in both the original cohort and the validation cohort. Because some donors lacked HLA typing at each locus, the association tests relied only on the typed subset. In a later analysis, HLA-associated TCR beta chains were found to be more clonally expanded and to have lower generation probabilities than equally common non-associated chains. In a later analysis, several top co-occurrence clusters were reported to appear linked to parvovirus B19, influenza, CMV and Epstein-Barr virus. A further reported finding was that TCR beta sequences accurately predicted the HLA-A and HLA-B alleles for most subjects in the first cohort. In a later genetic analysis, fewer N-insertions in productive TCRs were reported among donors in an Asian-associated ancestry cluster than the approximately 710-donor mean. In the study, about 150 TCR beta chains were listed as associated with cytomegalovirus. A later analysis associated approximately 17,000 TCR beta sequences with specific HLA alleles at a false discovery rate of 0.05. The only immune exposure information available for the cohort was CMV serostatus.

The cohort was made up of under 800 healthy bone marrow donors. Cohort members were all nominally healthy when sampled, although unrecorded immune exposures were likely present. The donor was CMV seropositive and was included in the group of around 300 seropositive cohort members. Each donor provided a peripheral blood sample, and peripheral blood mononuclear cells were used for TCR beta sequencing. Genomic DNA was extracted from the blood cell samples with the Qiagen DNeasy Blood Extraction Kit. CDR1 and CDR2 were assigned from the germline V gene (reference sequence) as SGHNT and YYREEE. The junction carries 12 bases between V and J, which are trimmed by 5 bases and 0 bases respectively. The CDR3 numbers 16 residues from cysteine through phenylalanine. The DNA shown is the 48-base CDR3, in frame from base 1. Library preparation was by the immunoSEQ multiplex PCR assay. The multiplex PCR relied on a mix of 60 forward primers for TCR Vbeta segments and 13 reverse primers for TCR Jbeta segments. A multiplex PCR assay on genomic DNA amplified the CDR3 region of rearranged TCR beta genes. The amplified TCR beta libraries were sequenced on the Illumina HiSeq System as 87-base-pair reads. The authors' analysis ran thus. A later analysis tallied around 87 million unique TCR beta chains across the 666 repertoires, and approximately 12 million of those chains were shared by two or more donors. Raw reads were error-corrected and collapsed into unique sequences by a nearest-neighbor algorithm in which closely related sequences were merged to remove PCR and sequencing errors. To assign V, D and J gene segments, CDR3 sequences were aligned to IMGT reference sequences. For a sequence to be retained, a match of at least six nucleotides to both a V gene segment and a J gene segment was required. A rearrangement counted as productive if the CDR3 had no stop codons and remained in frame with V and J, and every other rearrangement counted as non-productive. CDR3 was defined according to IMGT convention as the region running from the second conserved V-encoded cysteine to the conserved J-encoded phenylalanine. In an earlier analysis of just under 600 of the donors, sequences lacking an unambiguous match to a single V gene segment were excluded. An earlier analysis of several hundred of the donors called V segments functional above 56.7% productive rearrangements and segregating when the between-donor standard deviation exceeded 5%. A statistical classification framework was built for diagnosing cytomegalovirus status from the catalog of TCR beta chain sequences. In a later analysis, V and J genes were assigned by comparing TCR nucleotide sequences against IMGT/GENE-DB human TR gene sequences. In a later analysis, CDR3 sequences and most-parsimonious VDJ recombination scenarios were assigned using the TCRdist pipeline. In a later analysis, each TCR beta chain was defined by its CDR3 amino acid sequence together with its V-gene family, and reads without a unique V-gene family were excluded. In a later analysis, a few hundred highly shared, low-generation-probability nucleotide sequences were removed to address suspected cross-contamination and a sequencing artifact. For each public chain, a later analysis derived a clonal expansion index from normalized ranks of inferred template counts within each repertoire. A later analysis computed generation probabilities with a VDJ recombination model fitted to out-of-frame rearrangements, and checked the results against IGoR. Hypergeometric tests were used in a later analysis to score TCR-TCR, TCR-HLA and TCR-CMV co-occurrence, with a repertoire-size bias correction applied to the TCR pairs. To estimate false discovery rates, a later analysis permuted the HLA or CMV assignments 20 times. In a later analysis, co-occurring TCRs were grouped using DBSCAN, with TCRdist sequence similarity added in when clustering inside HLA-allele-positive subsets. Co-occurrence clustering excluded repertoires with fewer than 30,000 or more than 120,000 public chains, plus five with anomalous nucleotide sharing. The immuneACCESS repertoire file appears here via TCRdb, limited to in-frame rearrangements. These files lack a portion of the clones; in checked studies, under half of the deficit traces to unresolved V genes, and the cause of the others is not known. That table supplies the V and J calls and clone size; D and trimming were determined from the DNA. This sample comprises some 160,000 clones, about 88% of them detected only once. The ten largest clonotypes hold approximately 2.5% of the sample.

A word on this clone: Its antigen target is currently unknown. Base qualities were left out, and no much larger clone turns up one base away.

The V and J genes are TRBV5-4 and TRBJ2-6, with a weak D call of TRBD1 (5 bases match). This receptor was obtained from a man aged 25-45 years in good health and CMV-seropositive. Sequencing input: PBMCs. The CDR3 reads as follows: CASRQGFSSGANVLTF. The DNA is TGTGCCAGCAGGCAGGGATTCAGCTCTGGGGCCAACGTCCTGACTTTC.